The 29 T cell receptor beta chains listed next were all sequenced from one sample in a study of beta chain features in type 1 diabetes. Reverse transcription of all isolated RNA meant that expressed TCRB transcripts were sequenced. Produced via immunoSEQ multiplex PCR; TCRdb's table is partial and in-frame only. This table has hundreds of thousands of clones, approximately 10% appearing once. Source material: naive CD4+ T cells from blood. The receptors were sampled from a woman in her late teens or twenties in good health.

The rearrangement links TRBV19 to TRBJ2-5; 7 bases are a match to TRBD2. The CDR3 has 15 residues. Germline CDR1 is LNHDA and CDR2 is SQIVND (reference sequence). Losses at the gene ends were 3 bases for V and 1 base for J; bases not matched to a gene: 5. Written as DNA, the CDR3 is TGTGCCAGTAGTATTAGGCGGGAGACCCAAGAGACCCAGTACTTC. Its protein product is CASSIRRETQETQYF.

In its sample, this clone was seen a few times. V gene TRBV15 combines with J gene TRBJ2-5; possibly TRBD1 or TRBD2 for D (5 bases each). There are 15 residues in the CDR3. Germline values: CDR1 LNHNV, CDR2 YYDKDF (reference sequence). V was trimmed by 1 base and J by 0 bases, leaving 9 bases between them. The CDR3 bases are TGTGCCACCAGCAGAGGTTCGGGACACCAAGAGACCCAGTACTTC. Translated, it gives CATSRGSGHQETQYF.

The chain has TRBV7-2 and TRBJ2-2, with TRBD1 matching over 9 bases. Germline CDR1 and CDR2: SGHTA and FQGNSA. This CDR3 is 18 amino acids long. Trimming removed 2 bases from V and 4 bases from J; junction bases left unmatched: 11. In nucleotides, the CDR3 is TGTGCCAGCAGCTTAAGGCAGGGACAGGGTTTTGGCACCGGGGAGCTGTTTTTT. Translation gives CASSLRQGQGFGTGELFF.

The table lists this clone with a few counts. V is TRBV7-9 and J is TRBJ1-2, with 7 bases lining up with TRBD1. Germline CDR1 SEHNR, CDR2 FQNEAQ (reference sequence). This CDR3 is built from 15 residues. V was clipped by 5 bases and J by 0 bases; unmatched bases: 6. CDR3 nucleotides: TGTGCCAGCAGCACCCGACAGGGATCTAACTATGGCTACACCTTC. Protein sequence: CASSTRQGSNYGYTF.

This clone was seen a few times. The chain links TRBV28 to TRBJ1-2; the match to TRBD1 covers 10 bases. The CDR3 has 13 amino acids. Trimming removed 8 bases from V and 7 bases from J; junction bases left unmatched: 7. Germline CDR1 reads MDHEN; CDR2 reads SYDVKM. CDR3: CASGRQGAVGYTF. The CDR3 region has the DNA TGTGCCAGCGGGAGACAGGGGGCGGTTGGCTACACCTTC.

The V call is TRBV9, the J call TRBJ2-5; 9 bases align to TRBD2. The CDR3 contains 15 residues. CDR1 and CDR2 from the germline V gene are SGDLS and YYNGEE. The V segment lost 2 bases and the J segment 4 bases; nucleotides outside the gene matches: 6. CDR3 bases: TGTGCCAGCAGCGTTTATGTAGCGGGAGCAGAGACCCAGTACTTC. This codes for CASSVYVAGAETQYF.

This clone was counted at least ten times. The V call is TRBV30, the J call TRBJ2-2; unclear D gene. The CDR3 sequence is 14 residues long. Germline V gives CDR1 GTSNPN, CDR2 SVGIG (reference sequence). Trimming removed 1 base from V and 6 bases from J, with 12 bases in between. CDR3 in amino acids: CAWSAVVAAGELFF. The CDR3 DNA reads TGTGCCTGGAGTGCGGTCGTCGCCGCCGGGGAGCTGTTTTTT.

This clone turned up a few times. The chain has TRBV4-3 and TRBJ1-2; TRBD1 is a possible D gene (6 bases). Trimming removed 0 bases at V and 8 bases at J, with 13 bases between. The CDR3 contains 14 residues. Germline-derived CDR1 and CDR2 are LGHNA and YSLEER. The CDR3 DNA reads as TGCGCCAGCAGCCAAGATATAACAGGGTCAGGCTACACCTTC. Protein product: CASSQDITGSGYTF.

This clone was picked up a small number of times. This sequence joins TRBV7-3 and TRBJ1-1, with unresolved D. The CDR3 runs to 13 residues. V lost 8 bases and J 1 base, leaving 11 bases between the germline ends. Germline V gene sequence: CDR1 SGHTA, CDR2 FQGTGA. The CDR3 sequence is CASSGFTNTEAFF. The DNA for the CDR3 is TGTGCCAGCTCCGGATTTACGAACACTGAAGCTTTCTTT.

This clone appeared a few times. The rearrangement joins TRBV18 to TRBJ1-1; D possibly corresponds to TRBD1 (5 bases). Germline V lookup: CDR1 KGHSH, CDR2 LQKENI. V lost 2 bases and J lost 4, with 8 bases in between. The length of the CDR3 is 13 residues. The CDR3 protein is CASSPWGSTEAFF. The CDR3 DNA sequence: TGTGCCAGCTCACCATGGGGGAGCACTGAAGCTTTCTTT.

The chain has TRBV19 and TRBJ1-2; D is unresolved. CDR3 length: 14 amino acids. Trimming shortened V by 3 bases and J by 0 bases, and 8 bases separated the two germline ends. CDR1 LNHDA and CDR2 SQIVND come from the germline V gene (reference sequence). CDR3 sequence (DNA): TGTGCCAGTAGTATTTTGACCGCTAACTATGGCTACACCTTC. This encodes CASSILTANYGYTF.

This clone was observed a few times. J is TRBJ1-1 and V is TRBV18; D not certain. This CDR3 has 16 residues. V was cut by 3 bases and J by 1 base, with 15 bases left in between. The germline gives CDR1 KGHSH, CDR2 LQKENI. CDR3 sequence reads: CASSPQAGIGNTEAFF. In DNA, the CDR3 is TGTGCCAGCTCACCGCAGGCGGGAATTGGGAACACTGAAGCTTTCTTT. The whole variable domain, filled in from reference TRBV18 and TRBJ1-1, reads NAGVMQNPRHLVRRRGQEARLRCSPMKGHSHVYWYRQLPEEGLKFMVYLQKENIIDESGMPKERFSAEFPKEGPSILRIQQVVRGDSAAYFCASSPQAGIGNTEAFFGQGTRLTVV.

The gene calls are TRBV7-3 and TRBJ2-7; D is possibly TRBD1 (5 bases). Between the trimmed V and J ends, which lost 5 bases and 6 bases, there was a span of 14 bases. Germline assignment: CDR1 SGHTA and CDR2 FQGTGA. This CDR3 spans 13 amino acids. Here the CDR3 reads CASSTRQGTEQYF. The CDR3 nucleotides read TGTGCCAGCAGCACGCGTCAGGGCACCGAGCAGTACTTC. The whole variable domain, filled in from reference TRBV7-3 and TRBJ2-7, reads GAGVSQTPSNKVTEKGKYVELRCDPISGHTALYWYRQSLGQGPEFLIYFQGTGAADDSGLPNDRFFAVRPEGSVSTLKIQRTERGDSAVYLCASSTRQGTEQYFGPGTRLTVT.

V is TRBV7-2 and J is TRBJ2-3; D may be TRBD2 (5 bases). The CDR3 sequence is 15 residues long. CDR1 SGHTA and CDR2 FQGNSA come from the germline V gene. Trimming took 6 bases from V and 2 from J, leaving 15 bases between them. This chain's CDR3 is CASRRPGRHTDTQYF. The CDR3 DNA is TGTGCCAGCAGACGGCCGGGGAGACACACAGATACGCAGTATTTT.

There are a few counts of this clone. The chain has TRBV25-1 and TRBJ2-3; D not resolved. The V end was cut by 3 bases, the J end by 4 bases, with 8 bases between. The CDR3 length is 13 residues. The V gene's germline CDR1 is MGHDK and CDR2 SYGVNS. This CDR3 is CASSDLRADTQYF. As DNA, the CDR3 is TGTGCCAGCAGTGATCTTAGGGCAGATACGCAGTATTTT.

The J gene is TRBJ2-1, the V gene TRBV6-5, with D uncertain. With 0 bases removed from V and 7 bases from J, the gap between germline ends came to 10 bases. Germline values: CDR1 MNHEY, CDR2 SVGAGI. This CDR3 region has 14 residues. CDR3 bases: TGTGCCAGCAGTTACTCGAATCTGGGGAATGAGCAGTTCTTC. Encoded protein: CASSYSNLGNEQFF.

This clone has more than one count but fewer than ten. The rearrangement links TRBV14 to TRBJ2-5, with D perhaps matching TRBD2 (5 bases). In germline, CDR1 is SGHDN, CDR2 FVKESK. The CDR3 sequence is 16 residues long. V was trimmed by 2 bases and J by 1 base, leaving 14 bases between them. CDR3 amino acids: CASSQKQLGPQETQYF. For the CDR3, the DNA is TGTGCCAGCAGCCAAAAACAACTAGGACCCCAAGAGACCCAGTACTTC.

There are a few counts of this clone. The chain combines TRBV7-2 with TRBJ2-3, with D unresolved. Trimming shortened V by 4 bases and J by 6 bases, and 5 bases separated the two germline ends. The CDR3 has 11 residues. CDR1 is SGHTA and CDR2 is FQGNSA in the germline V gene. This CDR3 is CASSYMDTQYF. The CDR3 nucleotides are TGTGCCAGCAGCTATATGGATACGCAGTATTTT.

This clone turned up a few times. This chain uses TRBV4-3 with TRBJ2-2, with 8 nucleotides matching TRBD2. The CDR3 covers 15 residues. Germline V gene data show CDR1 as LGHNA and CDR2 as YSLEER. J was trimmed by 5 bases and V by 4 bases; bases with no gene match: 6. CDR3 in amino acids: CASSPGLVVTGELFF. DNA for the CDR3: TGCGCCAGCAGCCCGGGACTAGTGGTAACCGGGGAGCTGTTTTTT.

In this sample, this clone turned up a few times. In DNA, the CDR3 is TGTGCCACCAGCAGAGAGGGTGGTGGGTCCATTAATGAGCAGTTCTTC. Protein sequence: CATSREGGGSINEQFF. The chain links TRBV15 to TRBJ2-1; D remains unclear. This CDR3 is built from 16 residues. V shed 0 bases and J shed 7 bases, with 16 bases lying between them. Per germline, CDR1 LNHNV and CDR2 YYDKDF (reference sequence).

This clone was counted a few times. This chain uses TRBV6-6 with TRBJ1-1; TRBD1 is a possible D gene (5 bases). The V and J ends lost 7 bases and 8 bases respectively, with 17 bases between them. Germline CDR1 is MNHNY and CDR2 is SVGAGI (reference sequence). The CDR3 extends over 13 amino acids. The CDR3 DNA reads as TGTGCCAGCACCGTAAAGGGGTGGGCCGAAGCTTTCTTT. This gives the protein CASTVKGWAEAFF.

This sequence joins TRBV15 and TRBJ2-3; tentative D call: TRBD1 (5 bases). Trimming took 8 bases from V and 2 from J, leaving 14 bases between them. This CDR3 spans 14 amino acids. Germline CDR1 is LNHNV and CDR2 is YYDKDF (reference sequence). CDR3: CATRPAGATDTQYF. The CDR3 region has the DNA TGTGCCACCCGACCCGCTGGGGCCACAGATACGCAGTATTTT.

This clone has just a few counts. The chain couples TRBV30 to TRBJ2-3; the match to TRBD2 covers 7 bases. The J segment lost 4 bases and the V segment lost 5 bases, leaving 9 bases of the junction unmatched. CDR1 is GTSNPN and CDR2 is SVGIG in the germline V gene (reference sequence). CDR3 length: 14 amino acids. Written as DNA, the CDR3 is TGTGCCTGGCGAGGACTAGATGACTCAGATACGCAGTATTTT. Its protein is CAWRGLDDSDTQYF.

This clone was picked up a small number of times. The chain recombines TRBV7-2 with TRBJ2-1; 8 bases align to TRBD2. The V and J ends lost 4 bases and 8 bases, in that order; junction bases with no gene match: 7. Germline values: CDR1 SGHTA, CDR2 FQGNSA. This CDR3 region has 14 residues. This chain's CDR3 is CASSYRSGSDEQFF. As DNA, the CDR3 is TGTGCCAGCAGCTACCGGAGCGGGAGCGATGAGCAGTTCTTC.

This clone was counted between two and nine times. V usage is TRBV7-9 and J usage is TRBJ1-5, with D uncertain. From germline, CDR1 is SEHNR and CDR2 FQNEAQ (reference sequence). The CDR3 has 11 amino acids. Trimming cost V 5 bases and J 5 bases, with 4 bases left between them. CDR3 in amino acids: CASSPHQPQHF. The CDR3 DNA sequence: TGTGCCAGCAGCCCGCATCAGCCCCAGCATTTT.

This clone occurred a few times. The chain has TRBV10-3 and TRBJ2-5, with D maybe TRBD1 (5 bases). The CDR3 contains 13 residues. V was cut by 9 bases and J by 3 bases, with 14 bases left in between. CDR1 and CDR2 (germline): ENHRY, SYGVKD. CDR3 coding DNA: TGTGCCATTAGTCTGGGGCCCAAAGAGACCCAGTACTTC. Encoded protein: CAISLGPKETQYF.

The rearrangement uses TRBV28 and TRBJ1-2; D is ambiguous. The V end was cut by 3 bases, the J end by 5 bases, with 10 bases between. This CDR3 comprises 13 residues. Germline-derived CDR1 and CDR2 are MDHEN and SYDVKM. CDR3 in DNA: TGTGCCAGCAGTTTCCCCCGGCGGTATGGCTACACCTTC. Residues: CASSFPRRYGYTF.

This chain joins TRBV27 and TRBJ1-3; no clear D. The CDR3 has 13 amino acids. The germline V gene encodes CDR1 MNHEY and CDR2 SMNVEV (reference sequence). Trimming pared 5 bases from V and 0 bases from J, leaving 5 bases between. For the CDR3, the DNA is TGTGCCAGCAGTCCCCCCTCTGGAAACACCATATATTTT. Translated, it gives CASSPPSGNTIYF.

The chain carries TRBV9 and TRBJ1-6, with D possibly matching TRBD1 (6 bases). CDR1 SGDLS and CDR2 YYNGEE come from the germline V gene. The CDR3 runs to 14 residues. The V end lost 1 base, the J end lost 7 bases, and 9 bases lay between the germline ends. The CDR3 sequence: CASSVRTANSPLHF. CDR3 nucleotides: TGTGCCAGCAGCGTAAGGACAGCCAATTCACCCCTCCACTTT. Filled out from reference TRBV9 and TRBJ1-6, the complete variable domain reads DSGVTQTPKHLITATGQRVTLRCSPRSGDLSVYWYQQSLDQGLQFLIQYYNGEERAKGNILERFSAQQFPDLHSELNLSSLELGDSALYFCASSVRTANSPLHFGNGTRLTVT.